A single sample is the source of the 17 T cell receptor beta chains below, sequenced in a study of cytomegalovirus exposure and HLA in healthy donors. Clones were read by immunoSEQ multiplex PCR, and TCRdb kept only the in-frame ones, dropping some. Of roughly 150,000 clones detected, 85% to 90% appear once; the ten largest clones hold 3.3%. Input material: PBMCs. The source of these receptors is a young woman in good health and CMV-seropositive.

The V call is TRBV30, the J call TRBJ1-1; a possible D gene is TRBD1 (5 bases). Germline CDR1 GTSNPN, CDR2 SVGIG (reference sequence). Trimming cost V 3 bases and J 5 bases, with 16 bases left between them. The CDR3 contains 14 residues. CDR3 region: CAWRRGRFGTEAFF. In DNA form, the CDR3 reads TGTGCCTGGAGAAGGGGCAGGTTTGGAACTGAAGCTTTCTTT. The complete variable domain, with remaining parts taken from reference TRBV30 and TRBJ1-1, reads SQTIHQWPATLVQPVGSPLSLECTVEGTSNPNLYWYRQAAGRGLQLLFYSVGIGQISSEVPQNLSASRPQDRQFILSSKKLLLSDSGFYLCAWRRGRFGTEAFFGQGTRLTVV.

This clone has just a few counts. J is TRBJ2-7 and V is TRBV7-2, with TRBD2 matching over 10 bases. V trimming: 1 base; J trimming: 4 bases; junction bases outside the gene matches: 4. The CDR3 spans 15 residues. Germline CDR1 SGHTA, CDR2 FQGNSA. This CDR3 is CASSLEGLAMYEQYF. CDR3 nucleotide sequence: TGTGCCAGCAGCTTAGAGGGACTAGCGATGTACGAGCAGTACTTC.

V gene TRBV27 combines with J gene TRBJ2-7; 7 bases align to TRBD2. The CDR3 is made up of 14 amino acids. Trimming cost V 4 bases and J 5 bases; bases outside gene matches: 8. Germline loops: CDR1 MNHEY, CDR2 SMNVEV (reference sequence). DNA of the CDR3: TGTGCCAGCAGTTCCGGGACTAATTATCACGAGCAGTACTTC. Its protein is CASSSGTNYHEQYF.

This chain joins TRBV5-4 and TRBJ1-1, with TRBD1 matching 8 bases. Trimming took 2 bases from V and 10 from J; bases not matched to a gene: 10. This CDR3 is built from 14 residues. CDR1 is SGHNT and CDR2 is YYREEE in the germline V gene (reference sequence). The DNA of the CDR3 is TGTGCCAGCAGCTTCACAGGGGGGAGCTCTGTAGCTTTCTTT. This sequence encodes CASSFTGGSSVAFF.

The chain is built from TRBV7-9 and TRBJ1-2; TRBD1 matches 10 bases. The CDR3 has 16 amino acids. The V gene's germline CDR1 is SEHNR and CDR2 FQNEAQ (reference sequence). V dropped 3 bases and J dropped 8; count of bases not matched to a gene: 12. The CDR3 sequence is CASSLGRGTGDVGYTF. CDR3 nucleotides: TGTGCCAGCAGCTTGGGTCGCGGGACAGGGGACGTCGGCTACACCTTC.

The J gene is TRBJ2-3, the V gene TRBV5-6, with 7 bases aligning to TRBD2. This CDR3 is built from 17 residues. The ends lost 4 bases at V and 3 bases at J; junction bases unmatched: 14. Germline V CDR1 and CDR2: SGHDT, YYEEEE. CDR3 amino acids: CASSPARGGERTDTQYF. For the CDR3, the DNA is TGTGCCAGCAGCCCGGCTCGGGGAGGGGAGAGGACAGATACGCAGTATTTT.

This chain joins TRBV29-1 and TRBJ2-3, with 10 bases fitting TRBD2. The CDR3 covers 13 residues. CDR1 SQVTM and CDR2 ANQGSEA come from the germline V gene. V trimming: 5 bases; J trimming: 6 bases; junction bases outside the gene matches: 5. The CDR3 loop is CSVSSGSGDTQYF. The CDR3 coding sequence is TGCAGCGTTTCTAGCGGGAGCGGGGATACGCAGTATTTT.

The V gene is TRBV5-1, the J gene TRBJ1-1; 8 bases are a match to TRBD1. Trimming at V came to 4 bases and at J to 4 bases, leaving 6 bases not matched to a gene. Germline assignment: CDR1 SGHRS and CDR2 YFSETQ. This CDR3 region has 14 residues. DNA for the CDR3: TGCGCCAGCAGCACCAGGGGGCTGGGCACTGAAGCTTTCTTT. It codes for CASSTRGLGTEAFF.

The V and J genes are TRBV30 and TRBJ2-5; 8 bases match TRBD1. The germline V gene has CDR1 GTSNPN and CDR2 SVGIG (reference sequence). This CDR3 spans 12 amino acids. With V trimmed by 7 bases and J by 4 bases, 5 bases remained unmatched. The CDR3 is CASGQEIETQYF. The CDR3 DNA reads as TGTGCCTCGGGACAGGAGATAGAGACCCAGTACTTC.

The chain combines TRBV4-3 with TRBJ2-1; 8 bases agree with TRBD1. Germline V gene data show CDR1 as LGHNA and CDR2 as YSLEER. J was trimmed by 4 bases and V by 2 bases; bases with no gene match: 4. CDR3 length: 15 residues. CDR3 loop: CASSQQGAGYNEQFF. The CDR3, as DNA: TGCGCCAGCAGCCAACAGGGGGCGGGATACAATGAGCAGTTCTTC.

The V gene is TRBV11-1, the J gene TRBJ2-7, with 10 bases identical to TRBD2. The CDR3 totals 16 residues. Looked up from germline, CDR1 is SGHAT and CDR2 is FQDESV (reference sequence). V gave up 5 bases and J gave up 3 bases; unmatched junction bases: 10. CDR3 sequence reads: CASSGRGGLAFYEQYF. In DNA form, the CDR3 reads TGTGCCAGCAGCGGAAGGGGGGGACTAGCGTTCTACGAGCAGTACTTC.

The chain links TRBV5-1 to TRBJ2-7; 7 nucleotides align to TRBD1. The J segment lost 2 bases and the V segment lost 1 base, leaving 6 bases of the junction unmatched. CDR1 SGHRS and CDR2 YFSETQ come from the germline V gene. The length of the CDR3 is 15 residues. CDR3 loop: CASSLPRDSAYEQYF. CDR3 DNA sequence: TGCGCCAGCAGCTTGCCACGGGACAGCGCCTACGAGCAGTACTTC.

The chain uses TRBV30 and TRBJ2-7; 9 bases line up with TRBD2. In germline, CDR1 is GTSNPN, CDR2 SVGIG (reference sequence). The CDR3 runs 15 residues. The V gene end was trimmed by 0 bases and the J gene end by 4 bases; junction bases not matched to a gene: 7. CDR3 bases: TGTGCCTGGAGTGTACTTCTAGCGGGGCCTTACGAGCAGTACTTC. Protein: CAWSVLLAGPYEQYF.

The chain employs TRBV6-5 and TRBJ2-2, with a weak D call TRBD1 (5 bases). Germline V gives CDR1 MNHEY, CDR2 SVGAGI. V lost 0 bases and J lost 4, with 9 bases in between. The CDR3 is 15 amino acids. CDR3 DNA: TGTGCCAGCAGTTACTCAAACAGGATCACCGGGGAGCTGTTTTTT. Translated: CASSYSNRITGELFF.

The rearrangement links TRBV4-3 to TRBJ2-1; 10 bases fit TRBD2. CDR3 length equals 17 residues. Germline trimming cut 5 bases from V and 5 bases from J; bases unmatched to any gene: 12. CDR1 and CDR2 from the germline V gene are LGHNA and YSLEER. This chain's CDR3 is CASSETGLADHHNEQFF. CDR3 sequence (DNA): TGCGCCAGCAGCGAAACCGGACTAGCGGATCATCACAATGAGCAGTTCTTC.

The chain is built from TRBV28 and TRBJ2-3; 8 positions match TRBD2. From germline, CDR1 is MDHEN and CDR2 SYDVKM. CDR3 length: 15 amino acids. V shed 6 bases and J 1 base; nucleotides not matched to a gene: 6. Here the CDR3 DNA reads TGTGCCAGCAGCCGGAGCGGGAGAGGCACAGATACGCAGTATTTT. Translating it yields CASSRSGRGTDTQYF.

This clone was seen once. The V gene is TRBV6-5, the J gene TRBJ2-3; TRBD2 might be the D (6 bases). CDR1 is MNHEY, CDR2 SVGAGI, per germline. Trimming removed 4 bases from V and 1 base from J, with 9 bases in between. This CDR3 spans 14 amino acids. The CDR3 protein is CASSWRLGTDTQYF. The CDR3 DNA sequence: TGTGCCAGCAGTTGGAGACTAGGCACAGATACGCAGTATTTT.